The 20 T cell receptor beta chains in this list originate from one sample, sequenced in a study of shared clonotypes between healthy human individuals. Naivety among CD8 cells was defined by CD45RO negativity and positive CCR7 selection, thereby excluding terminally differentiated effector memory CD45RA+ cells. Sequenced by immunoSEQ multiplex PCR; TCRdb stores in-frame clones only, minus some. The sample records roughly 890,000 clones, around 92% being singletons. The material sequenced was naive CD8+ T cells sorted from blood. All receptors derive from a man aged 25 to 40 in good health.

The J gene is TRBJ2-7, the V gene TRBV6-1, with no clear D. The CDR3 has 13 amino acids. Per germline, CDR1 MNHNS and CDR2 SASEGT. The V and J ends lost 3 bases and 6 bases respectively, with 12 bases between them. CDR3 residues: CASSDLSGGEQYF. The CDR3 nucleotides read TGTGCCAGCAGTGACCTCTCAGGCGGCGAGCAGTACTTC.

The chain recombines TRBV6-1 with TRBJ2-1; 7 bases fit TRBD1. The length of the CDR3 is 13 residues. The germline CDR1 and CDR2 sequences are MNHNS and SASEGT. Losses at the gene ends were 8 bases for V and 7 bases for J; bases not matched to a gene: 8. CDR3: CASDRDRPNEQFF. CDR3 in DNA: TGTGCCAGCGACCGGGACAGACCAAATGAGCAGTTCTTC.

CDR3 region: CASSPLRYF. CDR3 nucleotide sequence: TGTGCCAGCAGCCCCCTGCGGTACTTC. V gene TRBV11-2 combines with J gene TRBJ2-7; D is unresolved. The V and J ends lost 5 bases and 12 bases respectively, with 8 bases between them. The CDR3 sequence is 9 residues long. CDR1 SGHAT and CDR2 FQNNGV come from the germline V gene.

This clone came up a few times. V and J are TRBV27 and TRBJ1-5; 10 bases line up with TRBD1. V lost 7 bases, J lost 4 bases, and 7 bases stayed unmatched. Germline assignment: CDR1 MNHEY and CDR2 SMNVEV (reference sequence). The CDR3 is made up of 15 amino acids. CDR3 in DNA: TGTGCCAGCATGAGGGGGACAGGGGTAAATCAGCCCCAGCATTTT. Translation gives CASMRGTGVNQPQHF.

The chain recombines TRBV18 with TRBJ2-5; D uncertain. This CDR3 comprises 14 residues. V lost 3 bases and J lost 1, with 9 bases in between. Germline V gene sequence: CDR1 KGHSH, CDR2 LQKENI. The CDR3 sequence is CASSPPVAQETQYF. Here the CDR3 DNA reads TGTGCCAGCTCACCCCCCGTGGCCCAAGAGACCCAGTACTTC.

In this sample, this clone turned up once. The chain carries TRBV27 and TRBJ1-5, with a tentative D call TRBD1 (5 bases). The CDR3 is 15 residues long. V dropped 1 base and J dropped 7 bases, with 14 bases sitting between them. Germline V gene lookup returns CDR1 MNHEY and CDR2 SMNVEV (reference sequence). This CDR3 reads CASSLFRGLGQPQHF. The CDR3, as DNA: TGTGCCAGCAGTTTATTCCGGGGCCTCGGGCAGCCCCAGCATTTT.

The chain couples TRBV27 to TRBJ2-7, with D perhaps TRBD2 (6 bases). The V gene lost 4 bases and the J gene lost 3 bases, with 22 bases spanning the gap. The CDR3 is 17 amino acids. Germline V gene sequence: CDR1 MNHEY, CDR2 SMNVEV (reference sequence). The CDR3 region is CASSSLHTAGTHYEQYF. The CDR3, as DNA: TGTGCCAGCAGTTCCCTACACACCGCCGGGACTCACTACGAGCAGTACTTC.

Points on this clone: At one end, the junction sequence differs from germline, possibly due to a read error. In DNA, the CDR3 is TGTGCCAGCAGGGGGGGTGCTGGGAACGCTGAAGCTTTCTTT. Amino acids: CASRGGAGNAEAFF. The chain employs TRBV6-6 and TRBJ1-1; D is perhaps TRBD1 (5 bases). CDR3 length: 14 amino acids. Germline-derived CDR1 and CDR2 are MNHNY and SVGAGI (reference sequence).

The chain is built from TRBV4-1 and TRBJ2-5; TRBD2 agrees at 8 bases. The length of the CDR3 is 17 residues. Germline loops: CDR1 MGHRA, CDR2 YSYEKL. Germline trimming cut 0 bases from V and 2 bases from J; bases unmatched to any gene: 8. In nucleotides, the CDR3 is TGCGCCAGCAGCCAAGAGAGGGGACTAGGTGAGCAAGAGACCCAGTACTTC. This codes for CASSQERGLGEQETQYF.

The CDR3 here is CASSQTGSSEAFF. In DNA form, the CDR3 reads TGCGCCAGCAGCCAAACAGGGAGTTCTGAAGCTTTCTTT. V gene TRBV4-1 combines with J gene TRBJ1-1; D may be TRBD1 (6 bases). Germline values: CDR1 MGHRA, CDR2 YSYEKL. This CDR3 has 13 residues. V was cut by 2 bases and J by 6 bases, with 10 bases left in between.

J is TRBJ2-2 and V is TRBV11-3; 10 bases match TRBD2. Germline assignment: CDR1 SGHNT and CDR2 YENEEA. The trim removed 3 bases at V and 1 base at J, leaving 14 bases unmatched. This CDR3 has 20 residues. This chain's CDR3 is CASSLAAGVAGGENTGELFF. CDR3 in DNA: TGTGCCAGCAGCTTGGCTGCCGGGGTAGCGGGAGGAGAGAACACCGGGGAGCTGTTTTTT.

This clone was observed a handful of times. This rearrangement joins TRBV5-4 to TRBJ2-7; D unresolved. The CDR3 extends over 12 amino acids. Germline CDR1 SGHNT, CDR2 YYREEE (reference sequence). With 0 bases removed from V and 2 bases from J, the gap between germline ends came to 3 bases. CDR3 DNA sequence: TGTGCCAGCAGCTTGGAAGCCTACGAGCAGTACTTC. Its translation: CASSLEAYEQYF.

J is TRBJ1-1 and V is TRBV27; no clear D. Looked up from germline, CDR1 is MNHEY and CDR2 is SMNVEV (reference sequence). The V end lost 0 bases, the J end lost 3 bases, and 11 bases lay between the germline ends. This CDR3 spans 15 amino acids. The CDR3 nucleotides read TGTGCCAGCAGTTTATCGCCAGCCGGGTACACTGAAGCTTTCTTT. Amino acids: CASSLSPAGYTEAFF.

This chain uses TRBV29-1 with TRBJ2-5; 9 nucleotides agree with TRBD1. Germline trimming cut 3 bases from V and 5 bases from J; bases unmatched to any gene: 7. Germline V lookup: CDR1 SQVTM, CDR2 ANQGSEA. The CDR3 length is 14 residues. CDR3 nucleotide sequence: TGCAGCGTTGACGGGGACAGGGTATTTGAGACCCAGTACTTC. It is translated as CSVDGDRVFETQYF.

This CDR3 reads CASGKKGQIYGYTF. DNA for the CDR3: TGTGCCAGCGGCAAGAAGGGACAAATCTATGGCTACACCTTC. The V and J genes are TRBV12-1 and TRBJ1-2; the tabulated D call, TRBD1, remains unverified against the DNA. TRBV12-1 is annotated as a pseudogene. The CDR3 has 14 amino acids.

The CDR3 loop is CASSLVLGQGAHQPQHF. In DNA, the CDR3 is TGTGCCAGCAGCTTAGTGTTGGGACAGGGGGCGCATCAGCCCCAGCATTTT. J is TRBJ1-5 and V is TRBV7-9, with 12 bases that match TRBD1. The germline CDR1 and CDR2 sequences are SEHNR and FQNEAQ (reference sequence). The junction had 6 bases not matched to a gene; V was cut back by 1 base and J by 5 bases. The CDR3 length is 17 residues.

This chain joins TRBV27 and TRBJ2-1, with 10 positions matching TRBD2. This CDR3 is built from 16 residues. The germline CDR1 and CDR2 sequences are MNHEY and SMNVEV (reference sequence). Losses at the gene ends were 6 bases for V and 3 bases for J; bases not matched to a gene: 8. The CDR3 DNA follows: TGTGCCAGCAGCTTAGGGAGCGGGAGGGACTACAATGAGCAGTTCTTC. Its translation is CASSLGSGRDYNEQFF.

This chain connects TRBV5-1 to TRBJ1-4; 12 bases line up with TRBD1. The CDR3 extends over 15 amino acids. V lost 0 bases, J lost 8 bases, and 2 bases stayed unmatched. Germline CDR1 reads SGHRS; CDR2 reads YFSETQ. CDR3 DNA: TGCGCCAGCAGCTTGGTGGGACAGGGGGCCGAAAAACTGTTTTTT. It is translated as CASSLVGQGAEKLFF.

This clone was seen a few times. The chain employs TRBV2 and TRBJ2-7, with D possibly being TRBD2 (6 bases). The CDR3 contains 14 residues. V lost 3 bases and J lost 4, with 13 bases in between. Germline CDR1 is SNHLY and CDR2 is FYNNEI. The CDR3 region is CASSDAGPRYEQYF. CDR3 in DNA: TGTGCCAGCAGTGATGCGGGACCGAGATACGAGCAGTACTTC.

V and J are TRBV12-5 and TRBJ1-1; D remains unclear. Trimming took off 2 bases at V and 1 base at J, with 8 bases between the two ends. The germline V gene encodes CDR1 LGHNT and CDR2 FRNRAP. The CDR3 loop spans 14 amino acids. Here the CDR3 DNA reads TGTGCTAGTGGTTTGAGCGGGTGGAACACTGAAGCTTTCTTT. Translating gives CASGLSGWNTEAFF. The full variable domain, its missing parts supplied by reference TRBV12-5 and TRBJ1-1, is DARVTQTPRHKVTEMGQEVTMRCQPILGHNTVFWYRQTMMQGLELLAYFRNRAPLDDSGMPKDRFSAEMPDATLATLKIQPSEPRDSAVYFCASGLSGWNTEAFFGQGTRLTVV.